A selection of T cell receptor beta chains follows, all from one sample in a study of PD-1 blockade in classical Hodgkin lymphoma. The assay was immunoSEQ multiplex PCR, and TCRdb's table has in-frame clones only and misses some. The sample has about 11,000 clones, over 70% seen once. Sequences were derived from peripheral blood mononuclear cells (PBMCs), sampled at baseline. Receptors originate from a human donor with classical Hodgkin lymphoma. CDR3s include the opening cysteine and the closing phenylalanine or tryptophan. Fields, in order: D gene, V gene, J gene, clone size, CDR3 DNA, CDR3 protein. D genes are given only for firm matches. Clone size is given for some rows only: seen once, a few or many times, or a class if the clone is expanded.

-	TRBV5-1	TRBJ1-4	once	TGCGCCAGCAGCCCAGGTTGGAGGAGTACTGAAAAACTGTTTTTT	CASSPGWRSTEKLFF
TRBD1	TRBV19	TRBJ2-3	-	TGTGCCAGTAGGCAGACAGGGTTCACAGATACGCAGTATTTT	CASRQTGFTDTQYF
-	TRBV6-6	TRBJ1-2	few	TGTGCCAGCAGTTACGCGCCCGGGACGGAATATATGAGCTACACCTTC	CASSYAPGTEYMSYTF
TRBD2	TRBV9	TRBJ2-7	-	TGTGCCAGCAGCTCGAGGGGGACTAGCCACGAGCAGTACTTC	CASSSRGTSHEQYF
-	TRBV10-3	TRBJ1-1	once	TGTGCCACCACAGGGACGGGGAACGCTGAAGCTTTCTTT	CATTGTGNAEAFF
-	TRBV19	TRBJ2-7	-	TGTGCCAGTAGAGTGGGGGTATATGCCAGCGAGCAGTACTTC	CASRVGVYASEQYF
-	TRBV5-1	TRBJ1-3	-	TGCGCCAGCAGCCGGGACATCGGAAACACCATATATTTT	CASSRDIGNTIYF
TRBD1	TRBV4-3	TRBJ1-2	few	TGCGCCAGCAGCCCGTACAGGGGGCTCGGTGGCTACACCTTC	CASSPYRGLGGYTF
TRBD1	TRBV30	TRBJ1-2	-	TGTGCCCAAGACACAGGGGCTAACTATGGCTACACCTTC	CAQDTGANYGYTF
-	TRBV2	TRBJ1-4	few	TGTGCCAGCAGCCTTAATGAAAAACTGTTTTTT	CASSLNEKLFF
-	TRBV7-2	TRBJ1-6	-	TGTGCCAGCTGGTCTGGGGGCTATAATTCACCCCTCCACTTT	CASWSGGYNSPLHF
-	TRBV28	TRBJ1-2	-	TGTGCCAGCGGGTCATGGGAATCGGGCTACACCTTC	CASGSWESGYTF
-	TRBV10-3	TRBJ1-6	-	TGTGCCATCAAGAACGGGAGCTATAATTCACCCCTCCACTTT	CAIKNGSYNSPLHF
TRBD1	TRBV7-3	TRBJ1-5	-	TGTGCCAGCAGCCATACACAGGGGGCTTATCAGCCCCAGCATTTT	CASSHTQGAYQPQHF
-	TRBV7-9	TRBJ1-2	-	TGTGCCAGCAGCTTTTTCCCCCCTGGGACATTCTATGGCTACACCTTC	CASSFFPPGTFYGYTF
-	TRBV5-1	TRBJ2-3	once	TGCGCCAGCAGTGGCTCCAGCACAGATACGCAGTATTTT	CASSGSSTDTQYF
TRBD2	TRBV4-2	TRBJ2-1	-	TGTGCCAGCAGCCAACTAAGCGGGGGGAACAATGAGCAGTTCTTC	CASSQLSGGNNEQFF
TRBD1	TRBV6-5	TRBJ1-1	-	TGTGCCAGCCTAGAAGGGACAGGGCGAGCTTTCTTT	CASLEGTGRAFF
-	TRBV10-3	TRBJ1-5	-	TGTGCCATCAGTGAGTCGAGGCAGAATAGCAATCAGCCCCAGCATTTT	CAISESRQNSNQPQHF
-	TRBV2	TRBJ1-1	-	TGTGCCAGCAGCACAGACGCTCGTAAGTCGATGAACACTGAAGCTTTCTTT	CASSTDARKSMNTEAFF
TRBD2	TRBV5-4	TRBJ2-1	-	TGTGCCAGCAGCTTGCCGGCTAGCGGCAGATCCTACAATGAGCAGTTCTTC	CASSLPASGRSYNEQFF
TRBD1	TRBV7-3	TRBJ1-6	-	TGTGCCAGCAGCCTGACAGGGCTTAGTTCACCCCTCCACTTT	CASSLTGLSSPLHF
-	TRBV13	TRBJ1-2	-	TGTGCCAGCAGCTTAGCAGGAGGATTACTCTATGGCTACACCTTC	CASSLAGGLLYGYTF
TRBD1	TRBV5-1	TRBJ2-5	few	TGCGCCAGCAGCCGGGGACAGGCTGAGACCCAGTACTTC	CASSRGQAETQYF
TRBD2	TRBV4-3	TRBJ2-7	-	TGCGCCAGCAGCCAGGATCTAGCGGGAGTCTACGAGCAGTACTTC	CASSQDLAGVYEQYF
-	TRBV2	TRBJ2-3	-	TGTGCCAGCAGTGAAGCGGGAGTCCCCACAGATACGCAGTATTTT	CASSEAGVPTDTQYF
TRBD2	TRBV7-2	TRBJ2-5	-	TGTGCCAGCAGCTTAGCCTCTACTAGCGGTGAGACCCAGTACTTC	CASSLASTSGETQYF
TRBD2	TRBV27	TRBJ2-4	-	TGTGCCAGCAGTCCTTTTAGCGGGAGCCTAGCCAAAAACATTCAGTACTTC	CASSPFSGSLAKNIQYF
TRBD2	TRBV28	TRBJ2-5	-	TGTGCCAGCAGTTTGCTCACTAGCGGGAGTGGGGAGACCCAGTACTTC	CASSLLTSGSGETQYF
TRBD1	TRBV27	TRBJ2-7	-	TGTGCCAGCAGTTTGGAGTCAGGGGGCTTTTACGAGCAGTACTTC	CASSLESGGFYEQYF
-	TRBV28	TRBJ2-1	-	TGTGCCAGCAGAACGACCGCTCAGGGTATTAGTGAGCAGTTCTTC	CASRTTAQGISEQFF
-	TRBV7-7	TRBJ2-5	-	TGTGCCAGCAGCTTAGGCCCTTCAGAGACCCAGTACTTC	CASSLGPSETQYF
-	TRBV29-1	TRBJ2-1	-	TGCAGCGTTGGTAGAGCCTACAATGAGCAGTTCTTC	CSVGRAYNEQFF
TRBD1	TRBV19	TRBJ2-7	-	TGTGCCAGTAGTATGTCAGGGGGCTTCACTAATAGCCTCTACGAGCAGTACTTC	CASSMSGGFTNSLYEQYF
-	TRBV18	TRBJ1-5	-	TGTGCCAGCTCACCACAGGCCGGGAGAGATCAGCCCCAGCATTTT	CASSPQAGRDQPQHF
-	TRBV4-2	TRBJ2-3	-	TGTGCCAGCAGCCAGACCCGAGCAACGACAGATACGCAGTATTTT	CASSQTRATTDTQYF
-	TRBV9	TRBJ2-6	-	TGTGCCAGCAGCAGATCTGGGGCCAACGTCCTGACTTTC	CASSRSGANVLTF
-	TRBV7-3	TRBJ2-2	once	TGTGCCAGCAGCCCAACGGGGGTAGGCACCGGGGAGCTGTTTTTT	CASSPTGVGTGELFF
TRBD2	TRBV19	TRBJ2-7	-	TGTGCCAGTAGTGCCCTAGCGGGAGGGCCCTACGAGCAGTACTTC	CASSALAGGPYEQYF
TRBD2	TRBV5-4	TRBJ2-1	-	TGTGCCAGCAGCTTGGGTAGGGGACTAGCGGGAGTGCTTGAGCAGTTCTTC	CASSLGRGLAGVLEQFF
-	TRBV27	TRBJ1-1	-	TGTGCCAGCAGAAGCTTGGTTGACACTGAAGCTTTCTTT	CASRSLVDTEAFF